The 4 T cell receptor beta chains given below trace back to one sample, sequenced in a study of T cells in localized non-small cell lung cancer. TCRdb keeps only in-frame clones here, not all; method: immunoSEQ multiplex PCR. Altogether roughly 1,700 clones are present, about 30% being singletons, with the ten largest covering approximately 9.6%. The material was normal lung tissue next to the tumor, obtained before any cancer treatment. All receptors derive from a woman between 40 and 69 years old with stage III lung adenocarcinoma.

This clone was seen more than once but under ten times. J is TRBJ2-7 and V is TRBV29-1, with D perhaps given as TRBD1 or TRBD2 (5 bases each). The CDR3 has 14 amino acids. V was trimmed by 4 bases and J by 1 base, leaving 14 bases between them. The V gene's germline CDR1 is SQVTM and CDR2 ANQGSEA. Here the CDR3 DNA reads TGCAGCGTTGGAAGTAGGGACGGATCCTACGAGCAGTACTTC. It translates to CSVGSRDGSYEQYF.

By share, this clone counts as medium-sized. J is TRBJ2-2 and V is TRBV9; 9 bases align to TRBD1. The CDR3 runs to 16 residues. CDR1 and CDR2 from the germline V gene are SGDLS and YYNGEE. The ends lost 0 bases at V and 5 bases at J; junction bases unmatched: 5. CDR3 sequence: CASSVVGTGITGELFF. CDR3 sequence (DNA): TGTGCCAGCAGCGTAGTCGGGACAGGGATAACCGGGGAGCTGTTTTTT.

This clone was seen only a few times. Germline and junction disagree at one end, which may indicate a read error. The V and J genes are TRBV18 and TRBJ1-4; D is perhaps TRBD1 (6 bases). The CDR3 has 15 amino acids. Germline V gene data show CDR1 as KGHSH and CDR2 as LQKENI. The CDR3 bases are TGTGCCAGCTCACCAAGAACAGGGCCTAAAGAAAAACTGTTTTTT. Amino acid sequence: CASSPRTGPKEKLFF.

The CDR3 protein is CASSLHVSSQGNTEAFF. The CDR3 bases are TGCGCCAGCAGCTTACACGTCTCCTCCCAAGGGAACACTGAAGCTTTCTTT. V and J are TRBV5-1 and TRBJ1-1, with unresolved D. Trimming left V 2 bases short and J 1 base short, with 18 bases between. The CDR3 consists of 17 residues. Per germline, CDR1 SGHRS and CDR2 YFSETQ. The full variable domain, completed using reference TRBV5-1 and TRBJ1-1, is KAGVTQTPRYLIKTRGQQVTLSCSPISGHRSVSWYQQTPGQGLQFLFEYFSETQRNKGNFPGRFSGRQFSNSRSEMNVSTLELGDSALYLCASSLHVSSQGNTEAFFGQGTRLTVV.